The sequence of this T cell receptor beta chain was determined in a study of early stage breast cancer tumors. Study as a whole: Of some 17 invasive breast tumors, about a dozen were hormone receptor-positive, HER2-negative.

Deletions cut 3 bases from V and 4 bases from J, with 7 bases between. From germline, CDR1 is DFQATT and CDR2 SNEGSKA (reference sequence). This CDR3 contains 11 residues. The study, taken as a whole, reports: Blood repertoires resembled normal breast more than tumor.

This clone turned up a few times. Its antigen is unknown. This normal breast sample came from a site roughly 2-4.5 cm away from the tumor. Generated by immunoSEQ multiplex PCR, the TCRdb table keeps only in-frame clones and is missing some. In the table there are 7,000 to 9,500 clones, 70% to 80% of which are singletons. Sequenced: normal breast tissue next to the tumor. The J gene is TRBJ2-7, the V gene TRBV20-1; D is unresolved. The receptor's source is a person between 60 and 70 years old with breast cancer. The CDR3 region has the DNA TGCAGTGCTAGGTTGGGGTACGAGCAGTACTTC. This translates into CSARLGYEQYF.